This T cell receptor (beta chain) stems from a study of cytomegalovirus exposure and HLA in healthy donors. General study findings and limits: High specificity and sensitivity for cytomegalovirus status were reported for the classifier. Among TCR sequences, most were rare, though some public TCRs appeared in many donors. The tendency of first-cohort TCR clusters to co-occur in the roughly 130 validation repertoires emerged from a later analysis.

This clone was picked up a small number of times. The antigen remains unidentified. Here immunoSEQ multiplex PCR was the method, and the copy in TCRdb shows in-frame clones only, minus some. The table lists about 310,000 clones, over 75% of them singletons. The germline V and J ends were trimmed by 6 bases and 5 bases, with 14 bases remaining between them. The germline CDR1 and CDR2 sequences are SEHNR and FQNEAQ (reference sequence). This CDR3 has 14 residues. The chain uses TRBV7-9 and TRBJ2-1, with TRBD1 as a possible D gene (5 bases). The material sequenced was PBMCs. This TCR was recovered from a man aged 25-45 years in good health and CMV-seronegative. The CDR3 DNA sequence: TGTGCCAGCAGTCCTCCAGACAGACACAATGAGCAGTTCTTC. Its translation: CASSPPDRHNEQFF.